A selection of T cell receptor beta chains follows, all from one sample in a study of T cell repertoires in cytomegalovirus infection. TCRdb reanalysed the reads using MiXCR and keeps one entry per CDR3 protein. The table lists around 450,000 distinct CDR3 sequences, roughly 10% of them singletons. The sequenced material came from PBMCs. These receptor sequences come from a human donor in good health (CMV status not recorded). Some clones in this sample may be carry-over from other donors' samples. CDR3s include the opening cysteine and the closing phenylalanine or tryptophan. D genes are given only for firm matches.

CASSRTSIITGELFF	.	TRBV7-6	TRBJ2-2
CASSPPSGRAEQYF	TRBD2	TRBV13	TRBJ2-7
CASSVAGAQETQYF	.	TRBV9	TRBJ2-5
CASSLSQSSYNEQFF	.	TRBV27	TRBJ2-1
CASSQTETQETQYF	.	TRBV7-9	TRBJ2-5
CASSVGGTVNSPLHF	TRBD1	TRBV9	TRBJ1-6
CASSRGPQGSLHF	.	TRBV7-9	TRBJ1-6
CASSLTISNQPQHF	.	TRBV6-5	TRBJ1-5
CATSQQGGDEQFF	TRBD1	TRBV24-1	TRBJ2-1
CASSPQGAGNEQFF	TRBD1	TRBV5-1	TRBJ2-1
CASSPGTSGESGEQFF	TRBD2	TRBV14	TRBJ2-1
CASSSNRDYNSPLHF	.	TRBV11-2	TRBJ1-6
CASSSNNQPAQHF	.	TRBV7-9	TRBJ1-5
CASRGDTATNEKLFF	.	TRBV5-4	TRBJ1-4
CASSPLAGVIDTQYF	TRBD2	TRBV19	TRBJ2-3
CASRRDRGQYNEQFF	TRBD1	TRBV6-1	TRBJ2-1
CASSSGGVSYGYTF	.	TRBV7-2	TRBJ1-2
CAISGQGIDEQFF	.	TRBV10-3	TRBJ2-1
CASSLAGTTSTDTQYF	.	TRBV7-2	TRBJ2-3
CASSSTAGSTDTQYF	TRBD2	TRBV3-1	TRBJ2-3
CASSLDGRGDTQYF	.	TRBV12-3/TRBV12-4	TRBJ2-3
CASSPTSGTVNEQFF	TRBD2	TRBV9	TRBJ2-1
CSAHTGYYGYTF	.	TRBV20-1	TRBJ1-2
CSARDPGHRGTSGNTIYF	TRBD1	TRBV20-1	TRBJ1-3
CSAPSGWGYTF	.	TRBV20-1	TRBJ1-2
CASSPQGASGGTGELFF	TRBD2	TRBV7-2	TRBJ2-2
CASSLEGLAGVDEQYF	TRBD2	TRBV5-1	TRBJ2-7
CASSLWAGVRDTQYF	.	TRBV7-9	TRBJ2-3
CASSLVGAGGTRTDTQYF	TRBD2	TRBV7-8	TRBJ2-3
CASSGDWSGANVLTF	.	TRBV7-2	TRBJ2-6
CASSSEAQGYGYTF	.	TRBV7-9	TRBJ1-2
CSGDSVIGYTF	TRBD1	TRBV29-1	TRBJ1-2
CAISAMGPKGDTQYF	.	TRBV10-3	TRBJ2-3
CASASGTSGRAGADTQYF	TRBD2	TRBV12-5	TRBJ2-3
CSAPEPRVSSYEQYF	.	TRBV20-1	TRBJ2-7
CASSVGGSHTEAFF	.	TRBV9	TRBJ1-1
CSARRQTDEQYF	.	TRBV20-1	TRBJ2-7
CASSLVASGRLDRNEQFF	TRBD2	TRBV7-9	TRBJ2-1
CASSAGTGSLQPQHF	TRBD1	TRBV9	TRBJ1-5
CASSLASGQYHEQYF	TRBD1	TRBV7-9	TRBJ2-7
CASARPPTGELFF	.	TRBV7-3	TRBJ2-2
CASRPVGGDHSNQPQHF	.	TRBV19	TRBJ1-5
CASSLGTGGSQETQYF	TRBD1	TRBV7-9	TRBJ2-5
CASSDRGYTEAFF	.	TRBV3-1	TRBJ1-1
CASSLTGNPSEQYF	.	TRBV2	TRBJ2-7
CASSLNRRTNTGELFF	.	TRBV7-3	TRBJ2-2
CASSYGQNNQPQHF	.	TRBV12-3/TRBV12-4	TRBJ1-5
CASGLGPGGARTEAFF	TRBD1	TRBV12-5	TRBJ1-1
CASSPLGTSGTNEQFF	TRBD2	TRBV5-1	TRBJ2-1